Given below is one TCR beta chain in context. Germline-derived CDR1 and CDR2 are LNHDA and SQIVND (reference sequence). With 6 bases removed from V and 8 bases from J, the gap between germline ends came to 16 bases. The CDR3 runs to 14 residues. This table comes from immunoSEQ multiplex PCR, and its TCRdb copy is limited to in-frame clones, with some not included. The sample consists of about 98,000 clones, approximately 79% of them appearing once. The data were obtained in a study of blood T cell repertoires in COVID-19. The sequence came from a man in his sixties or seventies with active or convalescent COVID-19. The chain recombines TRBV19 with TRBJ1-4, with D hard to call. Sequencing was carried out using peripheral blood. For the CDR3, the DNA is TGTGCCAGTAGGCCGCCGGGGAAGGGCGAAAAACTGTTTTTT. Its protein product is CASRPPGKGEKLFF.